A single sample is the source of the 22 T cell receptor beta chains below, sequenced in a study of blood T cells in healthy people across ages. Sample-barcoded 5' priming and a J-beta primer mix drove a second PCR of roughly 6 to 12 cycles. TCRdb passed the 5' RACE reads through MiXCR, listing each CDR3 protein once. The table records a few hundred thousand distinct CDR3 sequences, more than 45% of them present only once. The sequencing input was blood. These receptors all stem from a man aged 60 to 75 in good health.

The CDR3 DNA is TGCAGCGTTGTGGGGGGGCCCAATGAGCAGTTCTTC. It translates to CSVVGGPNEQFF. The J gene is TRBJ2-1, the V gene TRBV29-1, with TRBD2 as a possible D gene (7 bases). Trimming shortened V by 4 bases and J by 6 bases, and 10 bases separated the two germline ends. This CDR3 region has 12 residues. The germline V gene encodes CDR1 SQVTM and CDR2 ANQGSEA.

The chain recombines TRBV20-1 with TRBJ1-1, with 9 bases aligning to TRBD1. CDR3 size: 15 residues. Trimming cost V 5 bases and J 1 base; bases outside gene matches: 8. CDR1 is DFQATT and CDR2 is SNEGSKA in the germline V gene (reference sequence). The CDR3 loop is CSAVGQGWGNTEAFF. In DNA, the CDR3 is TGCAGTGCTGTTGGACAGGGGTGGGGGAACACTGAAGCTTTCTTT.

Ten or more counts support this clonotype. CDR3 loop: CASTPLGGANVLTF. The DNA for the CDR3 is TGTGCCAGCACCCCGTTGGGGGGGGCCAACGTCCTGACTTTC. The chain employs TRBV7-2 and TRBJ2-6; D unresolved. CDR3 length: 14 amino acids. Germline assignment: CDR1 SGHTA and CDR2 FQGNSA. V was pared by 7 bases and J by 4 bases, with 11 bases between.

This clonotype was recorded a few times. The chain links TRBV10-2 to TRBJ2-5; D remains ambiguous. The CDR3 runs to 11 residues. V lost 0 bases and J lost 7, with 3 bases in between. Germline loops: CDR1 WSHSY, CDR2 SAAADI. Here the CDR3 DNA reads TGCGCCAGCAGTGAGTCCTGGACCCAGTACTTC. Amino acids: CASSESWTQYF.

This clonotype was seen a few times. The J gene is TRBJ1-2, the V gene TRBV7-2; tentative D call: TRBD1 (5 bases). The CDR3 is 14 residues long. Germline V CDR1 and CDR2: SGHTA, FQGNSA. The V gene lost 5 bases and the J gene lost 0 bases, with 10 bases spanning the gap. CDR3 sequence reads: CASSQRGPNYGYTF. The CDR3 DNA reads as TGTGCCAGCAGCCAAAGGGGACCTAACTATGGCTACACCTTC.

The chain employs TRBV9 and TRBJ2-5; D assignment may be TRBD1 or TRBD2 (5 bases each). The CDR3 covers 15 residues. The ends were cut back, 0 bases at V and 4 bases at J, with 13 bases in the middle. Germline CDR1 and CDR2: SGDLS and YYNGEE. CDR3 amino acids: CASSVGSARGETQYF. The DNA for the CDR3 is TGTGCCAGCAGCGTAGGAAGTGCGAGGGGAGAGACCCAGTACTTC.

This clonotype came up a few times. The V gene is TRBV9, the J gene TRBJ2-7; 7 bases agree with TRBD2. CDR1 is SGDLS, CDR2 YYNGEE, per germline. This CDR3 contains 15 residues. Losses at the gene ends were 0 bases for V and 4 bases for J; bases not matched to a gene: 7. CDR3 sequence (DNA): TGTGCCAGCAGCGTAGCTGCGGGGGTCCAATACGAGCAGTACTTC. Translating gives CASSVAAGVQYEQYF.

This rearrangement joins TRBV20-1 to TRBJ1-5; D not certain. The length of the CDR3 is 14 residues. Germline V gene data show CDR1 as DFQATT and CDR2 as SNEGSKA (reference sequence). Trimming left V 1 base short and J 0 bases short, with 7 bases between. The CDR3: CSARASDSNQPQHF. CDR3 in DNA: TGCAGTGCTAGAGCCAGCGATAGCAATCAGCCCCAGCATTTT.

The chain uses TRBV29-1 and TRBJ2-1; 7 bases match TRBD2. J gave up 6 bases and V 1 base, and 6 bases lay outside the gene matches. The CDR3 sequence is 14 residues long. Germline CDR1 reads SQVTM; CDR2 reads ANQGSEA. CDR3 sequence: CSVEGTRGRNEQFF. The DNA for the CDR3 is TGCAGCGTTGAAGGGACTAGAGGCCGCAATGAGCAGTTCTTC.

V is TRBV6-5 and J is TRBJ2-7; D is perhaps TRBD1 (6 bases). Germline V CDR1 and CDR2: MNHEY, SVGAGI. Between the trimmed V and J ends, which lost 2 bases and 2 bases, there was a span of 10 bases. The length of the CDR3 is 14 residues. The CDR3 reads CASSYGGQTYEQYF. CDR3 DNA: TGTGCCAGCAGTTACGGCGGACAGACCTACGAGCAGTACTTC.

This chain connects TRBV6-2 or TRBV6-3 to TRBJ1-2; maybe TRBD1 (6 bases). The V end was cut by 7 bases, the J end by 10 bases, with 25 bases between. Looked up from germline, CDR1 is MNHEY and CDR2 is SVGEGT. The CDR3 length is 15 residues. CDR3 protein: CASTTPDRALGDYTF. CDR3 coding DNA: TGTGCCAGCACCACACCGGACAGAGCCCTTGGGGACTACACCTTC.

Of note for this clonotype: An end of the junction does not agree with germline; a read error may underlie this. V usage is TRBV7-2 and J usage is TRBJ2-7; 7 nucleotides match TRBD2. The J call may be wrong; the DNA end is better matched by TRBJ2-5. The CDR3 is 16 amino acids. The germline V gene encodes CDR1 SGHTA and CDR2 FQGNSA. CDR3 sequence: CASSLARETGRETQYF. The CDR3 DNA sequence: TGCGCCAGCAGCTTAGCGCGGGAGACGGGGCGAGAGACCCAGTACTTC.

The chain employs TRBV28 and TRBJ2-5; 9 bases line up with TRBD2. V was clipped by 3 bases and J by 5 bases; unmatched bases: 10. The CDR3 sequence is 16 residues long. Germline V CDR1 and CDR2: MDHEN, SYDVKM. CDR3 sequence: CASSFPVAGGRETQYF. CDR3 in DNA: TGTGCCAGCAGTTTTCCAGTCGCGGGGGGGCGGGAGACCCAGTACTTC.

The rearrangement links TRBV11-3 to TRBJ2-1; 11 bases align to TRBD2. CDR1 is SGHNT, CDR2 YENEEA, per germline. J lost 5 bases, V lost 4 bases, and 7 bases had no gene match. The CDR3 extends over 16 amino acids. The CDR3 DNA sequence: TGTGCCAGCAGCTCAAGCGGACTAGCGGGCAACAATGAGCAGTTCTTC. This encodes CASSSSGLAGNNEQFF.

J is TRBJ2-5 and V is TRBV11-2, with D perhaps matching TRBD1 or TRBD2 (5 bases each). The CDR3 is 15 amino acids. Looked up from germline, CDR1 is SGHAT and CDR2 is FQNNGV. Between the trimmed V and J ends, which lost 2 bases and 3 bases, there was a span of 13 bases. CDR3 loop: CASSLSGGTKETQYF. CDR3 coding DNA: TGTGCCAGCAGCTTATCCGGTGGGACGAAAGAGACCCAGTACTTC.

V gene TRBV3-1 combines with J gene TRBJ2-5; 8 nucleotides match TRBD1. Germline CDR1 LGHDT, CDR2 YNNKEL (reference sequence). The CDR3 is 16 residues long. After removal of 1 base from V and 1 base from J, the junction contained 5 bases not matched to a gene. The DNA for the CDR3 is TGTGCCAGCAGCCAAGGTAGGGACAGGTTCCAAGAGACCCAGTACTTC. It codes for CASSQGRDRFQETQYF.

The chain uses TRBV4-2 and TRBJ2-5, with 14 nucleotides matching TRBD2. Germline V gives CDR1 LGHNA, CDR2 YNFKEQ. Trimming at V came to 0 bases and at J to 0 bases, leaving 6 bases not matched to a gene. The CDR3 is 19 amino acids. The CDR3 DNA follows: TGTGCCAGCAGCCAAGATAGGGGGACTAGCGGGGGCTACCAAGAGACCCAGTACTTC. Residues: CASSQDRGTSGGYQETQYF.

This clonotype has a handful of counts. J is TRBJ2-2 and V is TRBV5-1, with 7 bases identical to TRBD2. V dropped 4 bases and J dropped 4; count of bases not matched to a gene: 10. This CDR3 region has 16 residues. The germline gives CDR1 SGHRS, CDR2 YFSETQ. The CDR3 loop reads CASSQSGGVGTGELFF. CDR3 sequence (DNA): TGCGCCAGCAGCCAAAGTGGGGGGGTAGGCACCGGGGAGCTGTTTTTT.

The chain employs TRBV2 and TRBJ2-5; D possibly uses TRBD1 or TRBD2 (5 bases each). The end of the DNA aligns better with TRBJ2-7, so the J call may be wrong. CDR1 and CDR2 (germline): SNHLY, FYNNEI. This CDR3 has 14 residues. This CDR3 is CASSLGTVLYEQYF. CDR3 in DNA: TGTGCCAGCAGCTTGGGGACGGTCCTTTACGAGCAGTACTTC.

The chain uses TRBV14 and TRBJ1-1; TRBD1 matches 7 bases. The V segment lost 5 bases and the J segment 4 bases; nucleotides outside the gene matches: 7. CDR1 SGHDN and CDR2 FVKESK come from the germline V gene. This CDR3 has 14 residues. The CDR3 DNA reads TGTGCCAGCAGCGCACAGGGGATTGGCACTGAAGCTTTCTTT. Amino acid sequence: CASSAQGIGTEAFF.

The rearrangement links TRBV5-1 to TRBJ1-2; no clear D gene. This CDR3 comprises 14 residues. The V end was cut by 0 bases, the J end by 4 bases, with 10 bases between. From germline, CDR1 is SGHRS and CDR2 YFSETQ. CDR3 DNA sequence: TGCGCCAGCAGCTTGGCCGAGGGAGGCTATGGCTACACCTTC. As protein: CASSLAEGGYGYTF.

The chain uses TRBV11-2 and TRBJ2-1; tentatively, D is TRBD1 or TRBD2 (5 bases each). Deletions cut 6 bases from V and 7 bases from J, with 13 bases between. Germline CDR1 SGHAT, CDR2 FQNNGV. The CDR3 loop spans 13 amino acids. In DNA form, the CDR3 reads TGTGCCAGCAGGGTGGGCTGGGGGAATGAGCAGTTCTTC. It translates to CASRVGWGNEQFF.